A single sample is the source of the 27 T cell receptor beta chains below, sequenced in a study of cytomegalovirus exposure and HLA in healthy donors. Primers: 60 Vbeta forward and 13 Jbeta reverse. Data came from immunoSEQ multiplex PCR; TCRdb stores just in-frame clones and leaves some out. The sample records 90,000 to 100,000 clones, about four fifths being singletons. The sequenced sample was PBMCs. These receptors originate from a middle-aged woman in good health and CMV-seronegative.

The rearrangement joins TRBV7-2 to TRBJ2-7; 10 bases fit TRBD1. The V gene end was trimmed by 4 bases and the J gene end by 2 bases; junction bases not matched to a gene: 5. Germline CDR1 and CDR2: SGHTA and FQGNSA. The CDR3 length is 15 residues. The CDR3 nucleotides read TGTGCCAGCAGCTCGTGGGACAGGGGCGCCTACGAGCAGTACTTC. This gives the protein CASSSWDRGAYEQYF.

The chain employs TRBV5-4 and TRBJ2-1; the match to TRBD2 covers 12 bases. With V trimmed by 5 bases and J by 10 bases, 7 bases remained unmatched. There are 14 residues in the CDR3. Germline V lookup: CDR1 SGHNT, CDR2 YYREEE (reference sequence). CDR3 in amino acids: CASRLAGGHREQFF. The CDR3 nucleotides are TGTGCCAGCAGGCTAGCGGGGGGGCACCGGGAGCAGTTCTTC.

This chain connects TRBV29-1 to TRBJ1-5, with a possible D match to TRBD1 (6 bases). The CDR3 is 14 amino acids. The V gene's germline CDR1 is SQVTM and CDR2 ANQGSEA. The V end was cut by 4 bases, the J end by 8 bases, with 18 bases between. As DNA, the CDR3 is TGCAGCGTTGGCTCGGGACACCGGGACGAGCCCCAGCATTTT. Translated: CSVGSGHRDEPQHF.

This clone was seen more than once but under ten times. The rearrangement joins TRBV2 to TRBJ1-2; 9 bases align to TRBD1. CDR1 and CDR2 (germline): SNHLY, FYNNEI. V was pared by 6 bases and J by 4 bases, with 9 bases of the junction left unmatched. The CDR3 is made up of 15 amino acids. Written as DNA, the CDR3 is TGTGCCAGCAGGGGACAGGGCCTCACGCTCTATGGCTACACCTTC. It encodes CASRGQGLTLYGYTF.

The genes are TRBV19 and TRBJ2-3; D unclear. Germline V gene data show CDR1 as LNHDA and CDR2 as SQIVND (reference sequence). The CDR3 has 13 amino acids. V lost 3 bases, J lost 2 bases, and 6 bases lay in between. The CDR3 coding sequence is TGTGCCAGTAGTATCTCGTTCACAGATACGCAGTATTTT. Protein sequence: CASSISFTDTQYF. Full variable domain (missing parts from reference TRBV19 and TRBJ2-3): DGGITQSPKYLFRKEGQNVTLSCEQNLNHDAMYWYRQDPGQGLRLIYYSQIVNDFQKGDIAEGYSVSREKKESFPLTVTSAQKNPTAFYLCASSISFTDTQYFGPGTRLTVL.

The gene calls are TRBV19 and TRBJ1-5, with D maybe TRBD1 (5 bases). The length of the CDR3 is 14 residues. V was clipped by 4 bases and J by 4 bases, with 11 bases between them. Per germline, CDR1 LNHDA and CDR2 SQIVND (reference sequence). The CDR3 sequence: CASSNRDLNQPQHF. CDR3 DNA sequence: TGTGCCAGTAGTAACCGGGACTTAAATCAGCCCCAGCATTTT.

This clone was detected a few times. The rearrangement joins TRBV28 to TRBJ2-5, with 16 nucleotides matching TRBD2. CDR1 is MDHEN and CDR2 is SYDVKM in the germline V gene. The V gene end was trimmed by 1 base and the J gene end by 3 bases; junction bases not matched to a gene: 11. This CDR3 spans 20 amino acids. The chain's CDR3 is CASSLSLGLAGGLSKETQYF. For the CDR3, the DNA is TGTGCCAGCAGTTTATCACTGGGACTAGCGGGGGGGCTGTCGAAAGAGACCCAGTACTTC.

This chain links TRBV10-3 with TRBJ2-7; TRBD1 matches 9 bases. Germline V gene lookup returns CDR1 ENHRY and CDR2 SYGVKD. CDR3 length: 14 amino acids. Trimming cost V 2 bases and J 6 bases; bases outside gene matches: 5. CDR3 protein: CAISEVDRGGEQYF. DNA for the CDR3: TGTGCCATCAGTGAGGTGGACAGGGGAGGCGAGCAGTACTTC.

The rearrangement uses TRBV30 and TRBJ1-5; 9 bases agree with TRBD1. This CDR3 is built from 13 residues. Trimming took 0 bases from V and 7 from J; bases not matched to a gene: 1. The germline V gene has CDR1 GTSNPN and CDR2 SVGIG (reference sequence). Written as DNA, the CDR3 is TGTGCCTGGAGTGTACAGGGGGCCCAGCCCCAGCATTTT. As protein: CAWSVQGAQPQHF.

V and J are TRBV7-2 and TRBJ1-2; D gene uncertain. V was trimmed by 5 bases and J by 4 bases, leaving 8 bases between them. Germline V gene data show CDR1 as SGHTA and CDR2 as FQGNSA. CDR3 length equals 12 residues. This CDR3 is CASSPNPYGYTF. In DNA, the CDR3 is TGTGCCAGCAGCCCCAATCCCTATGGCTACACCTTC.

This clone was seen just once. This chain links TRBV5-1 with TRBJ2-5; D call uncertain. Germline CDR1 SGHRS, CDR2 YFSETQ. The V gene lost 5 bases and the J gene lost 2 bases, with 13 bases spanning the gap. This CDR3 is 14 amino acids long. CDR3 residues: CASSVSGWQETQYF. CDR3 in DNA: TGCGCCAGCAGTGTGAGTGGTTGGCAAGAGACCCAGTACTTC.

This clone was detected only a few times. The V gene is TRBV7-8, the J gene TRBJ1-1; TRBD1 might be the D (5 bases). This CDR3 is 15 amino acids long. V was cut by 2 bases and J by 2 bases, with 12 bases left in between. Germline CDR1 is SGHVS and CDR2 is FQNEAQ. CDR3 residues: CASSLLAGTNTEAFF. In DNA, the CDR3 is TGTGCCAGCAGCTTACTGGCGGGGACCAACACTGAAGCTTTCTTT.

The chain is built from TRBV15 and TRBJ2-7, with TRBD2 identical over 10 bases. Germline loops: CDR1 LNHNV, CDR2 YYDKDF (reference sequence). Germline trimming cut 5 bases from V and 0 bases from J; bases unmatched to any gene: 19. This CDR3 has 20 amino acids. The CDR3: CATSPRGRYSGGPSSYEQYF. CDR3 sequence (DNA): TGTGCCACCAGCCCTCGGGGGCGGTATAGCGGGGGGCCTAGCTCCTACGAGCAGTACTTC.

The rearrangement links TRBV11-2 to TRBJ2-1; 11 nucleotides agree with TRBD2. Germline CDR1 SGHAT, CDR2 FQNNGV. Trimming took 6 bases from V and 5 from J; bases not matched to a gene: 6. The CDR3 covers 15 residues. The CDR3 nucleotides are TGTGCCAGCAGTCCCGGGACTAGCGGACACAATGAGCAGTTCTTC. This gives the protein CASSPGTSGHNEQFF.

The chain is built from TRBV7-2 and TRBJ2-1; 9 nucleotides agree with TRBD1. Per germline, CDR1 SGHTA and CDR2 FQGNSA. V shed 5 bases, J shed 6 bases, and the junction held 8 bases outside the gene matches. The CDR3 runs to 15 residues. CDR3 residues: CASSPGTGNRNEQFF. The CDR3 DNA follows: TGTGCCAGCAGCCCTGGGACAGGGAATCGCAATGAGCAGTTCTTC.

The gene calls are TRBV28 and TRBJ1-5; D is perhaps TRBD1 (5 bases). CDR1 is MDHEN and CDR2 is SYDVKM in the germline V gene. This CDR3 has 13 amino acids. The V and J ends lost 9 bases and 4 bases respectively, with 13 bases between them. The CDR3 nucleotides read TGTGCCAGTACTCGGGGGACGAATCAGCCCCAGCATTTT. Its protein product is CASTRGTNQPQHF. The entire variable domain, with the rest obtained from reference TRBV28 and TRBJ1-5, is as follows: DVKVTQSSRYLVKRTGEKVFLECVQDMDHENMFWYRQDPGLGLRLIYFSYDVKMKEKGDIPEGYSVSREKKERFSLILESASTNQTSMYLCASTRGTNQPQHFGDGTRLSIL.

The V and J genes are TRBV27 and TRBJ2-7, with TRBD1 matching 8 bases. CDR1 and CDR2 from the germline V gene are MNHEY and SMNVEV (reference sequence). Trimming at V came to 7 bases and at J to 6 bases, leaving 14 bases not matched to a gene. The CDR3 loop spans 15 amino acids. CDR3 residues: CASTPSRTGQVEQYF. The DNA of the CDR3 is TGTGCCAGCACCCCATCCAGGACAGGGCAGGTCGAGCAGTACTTC.

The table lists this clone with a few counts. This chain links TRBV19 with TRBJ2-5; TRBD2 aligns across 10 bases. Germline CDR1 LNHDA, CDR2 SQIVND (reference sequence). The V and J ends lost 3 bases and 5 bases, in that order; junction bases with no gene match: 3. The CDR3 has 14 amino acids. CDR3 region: CASSIASGGETQYF. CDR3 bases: TGTGCCAGTAGTATTGCTAGCGGGGGTGAGACCCAGTACTTC.

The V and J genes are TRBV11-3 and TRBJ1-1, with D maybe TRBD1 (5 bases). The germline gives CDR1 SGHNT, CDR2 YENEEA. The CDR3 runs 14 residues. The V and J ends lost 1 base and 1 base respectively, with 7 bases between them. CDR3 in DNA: TGTGCCAGCAGCTTAGTAGGGGAGAACACTGAAGCTTTCTTT. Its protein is CASSLVGENTEAFF.

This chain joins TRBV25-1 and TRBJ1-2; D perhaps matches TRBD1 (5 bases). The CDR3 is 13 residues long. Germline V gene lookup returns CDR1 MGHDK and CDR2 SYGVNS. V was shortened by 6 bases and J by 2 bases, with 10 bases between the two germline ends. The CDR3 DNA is TGTGCCAGCAGGGCTGACAGCAACTATGGCTACACCTTC. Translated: CASRADSNYGYTF.

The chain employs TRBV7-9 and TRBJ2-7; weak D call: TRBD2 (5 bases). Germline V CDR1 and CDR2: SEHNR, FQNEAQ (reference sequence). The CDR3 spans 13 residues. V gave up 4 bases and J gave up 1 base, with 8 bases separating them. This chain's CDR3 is CASSSGLSYEQYF. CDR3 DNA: TGTGCCAGCAGCTCAGGACTGTCCTACGAGCAGTACTTC.

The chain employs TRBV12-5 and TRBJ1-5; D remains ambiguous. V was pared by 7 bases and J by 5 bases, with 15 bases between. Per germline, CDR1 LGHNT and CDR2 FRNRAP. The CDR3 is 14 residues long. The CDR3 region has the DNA TGTGCTAGTGTCGGAGGCCAGAGTCATCAGCCCCAGCATTTT. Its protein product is CASVGGQSHQPQHF.

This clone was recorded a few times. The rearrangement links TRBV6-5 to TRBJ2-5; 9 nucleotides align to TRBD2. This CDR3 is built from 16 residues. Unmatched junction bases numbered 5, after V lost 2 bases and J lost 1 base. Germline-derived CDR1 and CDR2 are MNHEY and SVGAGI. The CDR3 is CASSYGGRGGQETQYF. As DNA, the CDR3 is TGTGCCAGCAGTTACGGGGGGCGGGGGGGCCAAGAGACCCAGTACTTC.

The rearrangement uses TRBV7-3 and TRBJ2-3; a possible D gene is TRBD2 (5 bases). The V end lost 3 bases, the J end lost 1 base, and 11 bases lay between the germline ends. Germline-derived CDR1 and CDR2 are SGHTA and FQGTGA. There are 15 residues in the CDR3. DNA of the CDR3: TGTGCCAGCAGCTTTAGCAGCGGCGGCACAGATACGCAGTATTTT. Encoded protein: CASSFSSGGTDTQYF.

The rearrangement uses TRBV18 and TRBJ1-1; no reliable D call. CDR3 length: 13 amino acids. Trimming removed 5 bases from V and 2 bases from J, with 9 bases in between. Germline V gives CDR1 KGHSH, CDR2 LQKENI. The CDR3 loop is CASSVDFNTEAFF. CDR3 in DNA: TGTGCCAGCTCAGTAGATTTCAACACTGAAGCTTTCTTT.

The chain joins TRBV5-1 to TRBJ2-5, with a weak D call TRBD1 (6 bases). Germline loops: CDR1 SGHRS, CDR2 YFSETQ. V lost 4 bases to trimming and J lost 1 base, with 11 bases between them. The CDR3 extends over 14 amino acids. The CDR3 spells CASSRDTRQETQYF. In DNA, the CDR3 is TGCGCCAGCAGCAGGGACACCCGCCAAGAGACCCAGTACTTC.

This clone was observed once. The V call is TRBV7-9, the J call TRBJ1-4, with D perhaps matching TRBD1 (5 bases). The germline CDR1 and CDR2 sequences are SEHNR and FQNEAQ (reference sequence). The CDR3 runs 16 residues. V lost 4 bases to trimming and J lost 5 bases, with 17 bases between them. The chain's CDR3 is CASSSDSSRVNEKLFF. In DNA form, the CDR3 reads TGTGCCAGCAGCTCAGATTCCAGCAGGGTGAATGAAAAACTGTTTTTT.